This T cell receptor beta chain was observed in a study of vaccination and CD4 T cells after COVID-19. Study-wide points: Looking at convalescent patients, 304 of their 307 vaccine-specific clones were spike mono-reactive. Convalescent patients studied were relatively few, and early post-infection timepoints were absent. The rise in median SARS-CoV-2-reactive clonotypes, from roughly 21 to 40, was not significant.

Using its own MiXCR run on the PCR reads, TCRdb lists one record per CDR3 protein. The top ten hold approximately 5.7% of the sample, which has about 28,000 distinct CDR3 sequences, under 65% seen once. Indicated time point: late sampling 161 to 241 days after vaccination in a few convalescent patients. This clonotype was counted between two and nine times. The antigen is not known. The junction had 4 bases not matched to a gene; V was cut back by 3 bases and J by 4 bases. Germline V lookup: CDR1 DFQATT, CDR2 SNEGSKA (reference sequence). The CDR3 is 14 residues long. This sequence originates from a human donor who had recovered from COVID-19. V gene TRBV20-1 combines with J gene TRBJ2-3, with TRBD2 matching over 10 bases. Sample: CD4+ T cells from blood, taken about 7 months after SARS-CoV-2 vaccination. CDR3 region: CSASGTSVADTQYF. In DNA, the CDR3 is TGCAGTGCTAGTGGGACTAGCGTCGCAGATACGCAGTATTTT.